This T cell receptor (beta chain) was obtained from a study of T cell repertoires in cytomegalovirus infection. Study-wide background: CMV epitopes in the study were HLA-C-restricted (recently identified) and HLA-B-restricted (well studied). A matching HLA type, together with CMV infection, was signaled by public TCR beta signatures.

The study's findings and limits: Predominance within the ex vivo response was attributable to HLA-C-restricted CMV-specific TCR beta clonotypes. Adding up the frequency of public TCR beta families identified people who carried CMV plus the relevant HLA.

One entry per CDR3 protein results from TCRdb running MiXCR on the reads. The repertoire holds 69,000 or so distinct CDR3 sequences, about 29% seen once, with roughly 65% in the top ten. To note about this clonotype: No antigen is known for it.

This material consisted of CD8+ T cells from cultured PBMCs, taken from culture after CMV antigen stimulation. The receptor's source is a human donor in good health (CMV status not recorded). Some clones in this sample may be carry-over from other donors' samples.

The CDR3 region has the DNA TGTGCCAGCAGTTGGAAGGGCGGGCAGCCCCAGCATTTT. Its translation is CASSWKGGQPQHF. The chain carries TRBV12-3 or TRBV12-4 and TRBJ1-5; D remains ambiguous. V gave up 4 bases and J gave up 7 bases, with 11 bases separating them. The CDR3 sequence is 13 residues long.